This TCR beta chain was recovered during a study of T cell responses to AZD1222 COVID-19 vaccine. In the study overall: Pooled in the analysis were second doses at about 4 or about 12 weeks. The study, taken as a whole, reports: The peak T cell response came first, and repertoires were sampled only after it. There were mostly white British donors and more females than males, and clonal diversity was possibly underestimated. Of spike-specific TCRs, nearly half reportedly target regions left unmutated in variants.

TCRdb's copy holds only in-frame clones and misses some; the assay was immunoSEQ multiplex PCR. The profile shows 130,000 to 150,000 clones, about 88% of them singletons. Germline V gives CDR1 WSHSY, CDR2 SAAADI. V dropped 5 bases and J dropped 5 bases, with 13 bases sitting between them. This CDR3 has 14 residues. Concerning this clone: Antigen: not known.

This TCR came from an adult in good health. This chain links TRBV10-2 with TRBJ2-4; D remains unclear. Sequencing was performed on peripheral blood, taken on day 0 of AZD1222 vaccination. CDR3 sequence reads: CASSLWGDENIQYF. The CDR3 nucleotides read TGCGCCAGCAGTCTGTGGGGTGACGAAAACATTCAGTACTTC.